This T cell receptor beta chain appears in the sequencing data of a study of post-analysis software for immune sequencing data. Study information: Included courses were relapsing-remitting and secondary progressive multiple sclerosis; progressive-relapsing multiple sclerosis was also included.

Study-level findings and limits: Significantly decreased normalized Chao1 diversity was recorded for multiple sclerosis patients relative to controls. With TRBV5-6, TRBV5-1 and TRBV20-1 included, 4 or 5 TRBV segments were more frequent in patients than in controls. Strong co-clustering by F measure was evident for samples that had been prepared in the same batch.

Germline V gives CDR1 LGHNA, CDR2 YNFKEQ. V lost 0 bases and J lost 5, with 14 bases in between. CDR3 length equals 16 residues. Unique molecular identifiers were carried by the TCR beta cDNA libraries. The authors obtained some 500,000 cDNA molecules from approximately 1 to 10 million T cells. TCRdb re-called the PCR reads through MiXCR, storing one row per CDR3 protein. There are some 890,000 distinct CDR3 sequences in the sample; around 53% occur only once, and 4% to 5.5% lies in the top ten. As regards this clonotype: The antigen remains unidentified.

The receptor was derived from a girl aged 5-17 years with multiple sclerosis. Material for sequencing was blood. The J gene is TRBJ1-5, the V gene TRBV4-2, with D tentatively TRBD1 (5 bases). CDR3 DNA: TGTGCCAGCAGCCAAGAGCATGGGACGATTCATCAGCCCCAGCATTTT. Protein sequence: CASSQEHGTIHQPQHF.